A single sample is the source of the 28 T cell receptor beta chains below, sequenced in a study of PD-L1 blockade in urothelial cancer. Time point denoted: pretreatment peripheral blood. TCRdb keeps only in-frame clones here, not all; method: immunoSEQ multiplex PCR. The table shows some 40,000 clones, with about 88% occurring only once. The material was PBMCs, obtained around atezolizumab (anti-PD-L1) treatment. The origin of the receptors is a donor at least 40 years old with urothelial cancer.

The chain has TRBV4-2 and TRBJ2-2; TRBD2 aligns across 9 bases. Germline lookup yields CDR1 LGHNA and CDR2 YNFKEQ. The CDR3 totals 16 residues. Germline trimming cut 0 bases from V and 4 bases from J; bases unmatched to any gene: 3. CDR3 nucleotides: TGTGCCAGCAGCCAAGATATTAGCGGGAGCACCGGGGAGCTGTTTTTT. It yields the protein CASSQDISGSTGELFF.

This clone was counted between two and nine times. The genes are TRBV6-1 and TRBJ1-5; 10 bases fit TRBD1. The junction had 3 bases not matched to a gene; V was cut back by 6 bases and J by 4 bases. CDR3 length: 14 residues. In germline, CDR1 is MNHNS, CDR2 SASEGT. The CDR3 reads CASSPGQGNQPQHF. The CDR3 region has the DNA TGTGCCAGCAGCCCGGGACAGGGGAATCAGCCCCAGCATTTT.

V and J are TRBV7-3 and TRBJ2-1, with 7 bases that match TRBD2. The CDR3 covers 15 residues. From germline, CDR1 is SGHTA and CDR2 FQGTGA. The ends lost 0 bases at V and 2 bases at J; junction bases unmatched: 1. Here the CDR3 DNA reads TGTGCCAGCAGCTTAACAAGCGGGGCCTACAATGAGCAGTTCTTC. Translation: CASSLTSGAYNEQFF. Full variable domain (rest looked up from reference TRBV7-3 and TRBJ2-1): GAGVSQTPSNKVTEKGKYVELRCDPISGHTALYWYRQSLGQGPEFLIYFQGTGAADDSGLPNDRFFAVRPEGSVSTLKIQRTERGDSAVYLCASSLTSGAYNEQFFGPGTRLTVL.

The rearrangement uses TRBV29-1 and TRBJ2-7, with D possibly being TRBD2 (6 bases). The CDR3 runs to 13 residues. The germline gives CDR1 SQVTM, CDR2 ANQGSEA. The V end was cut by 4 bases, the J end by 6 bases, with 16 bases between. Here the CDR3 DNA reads TGCAGCGTTGGGGGGACTCCACGGAGCGAGCAGTACTTC. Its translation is CSVGGTPRSEQYF.

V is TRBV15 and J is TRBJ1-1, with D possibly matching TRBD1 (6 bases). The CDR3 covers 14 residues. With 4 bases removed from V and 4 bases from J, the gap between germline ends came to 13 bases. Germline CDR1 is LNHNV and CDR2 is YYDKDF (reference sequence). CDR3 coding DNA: TGTGCCACCAGCAAACAGGGCGGGGGCACTGAAGCTTTCTTT. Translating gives CATSKQGGGTEAFF. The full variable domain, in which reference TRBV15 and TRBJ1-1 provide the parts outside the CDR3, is DAMVIQNPRYQVTQFGKPVTLSCSQTLNHNVMYWYQQKSSQAPKLLFHYYDKDFNNEADTPDNFQSRRPNTSFCFLDIRSPGLGDTAMYLCATSKQGGGTEAFFGQGTRLTVV.

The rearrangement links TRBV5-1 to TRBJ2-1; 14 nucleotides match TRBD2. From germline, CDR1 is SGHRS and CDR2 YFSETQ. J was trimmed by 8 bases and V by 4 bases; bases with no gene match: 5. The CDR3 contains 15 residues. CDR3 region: CASSGTSGSRDEQFF. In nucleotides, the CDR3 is TGCGCCAGCAGCGGGACTAGCGGGAGTAGGGATGAGCAGTTCTTC.

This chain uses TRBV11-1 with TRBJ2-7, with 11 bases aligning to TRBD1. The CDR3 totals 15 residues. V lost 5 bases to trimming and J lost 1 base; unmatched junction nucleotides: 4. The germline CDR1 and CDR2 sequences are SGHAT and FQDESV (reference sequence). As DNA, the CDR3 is TGTGCCAGCAGCCTAGGACAGGGGGCGTCCTACGAGCAGTACTTC. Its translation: CASSLGQGASYEQYF.

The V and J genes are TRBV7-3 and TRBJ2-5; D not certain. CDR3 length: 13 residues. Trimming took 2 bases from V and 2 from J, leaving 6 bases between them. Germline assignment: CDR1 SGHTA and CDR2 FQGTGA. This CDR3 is CASSLGPQETQYF. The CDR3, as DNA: TGTGCCAGCAGCTTAGGGCCGCAAGAGACCCAGTACTTC. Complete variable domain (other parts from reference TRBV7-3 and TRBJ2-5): GAGVSQTPSNKVTEKGKYVELRCDPISGHTALYWYRQSLGQGPEFLIYFQGTGAADDSGLPNDRFFAVRPEGSVSTLKIQRTERGDSAVYLCASSLGPQETQYFGPGTRLLVL.

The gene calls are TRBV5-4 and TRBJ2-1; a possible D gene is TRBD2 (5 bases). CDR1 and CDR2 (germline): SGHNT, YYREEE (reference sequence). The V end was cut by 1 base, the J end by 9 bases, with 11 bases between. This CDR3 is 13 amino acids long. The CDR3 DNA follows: TGTGCCAGCAGCTTGTATGAGGCGGGTGAGCAGTTCTTC. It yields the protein CASSLYEAGEQFF.

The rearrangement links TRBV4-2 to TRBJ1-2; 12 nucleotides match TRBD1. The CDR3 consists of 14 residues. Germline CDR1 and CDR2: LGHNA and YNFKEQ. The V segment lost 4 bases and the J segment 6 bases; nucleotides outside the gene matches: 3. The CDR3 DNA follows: TGTGCCAGCAGCCCCCGGGACAGGGGGCATGGCTACACCTTC. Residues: CASSPRDRGHGYTF.

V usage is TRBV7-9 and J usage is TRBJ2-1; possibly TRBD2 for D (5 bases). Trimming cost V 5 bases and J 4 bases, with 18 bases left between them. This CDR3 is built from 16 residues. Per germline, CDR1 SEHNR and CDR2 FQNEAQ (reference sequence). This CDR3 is CASSRVVGLPYNEQFF. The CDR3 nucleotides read TGTGCCAGCAGCCGCGTTGTCGGACTCCCATACAATGAGCAGTTCTTC.

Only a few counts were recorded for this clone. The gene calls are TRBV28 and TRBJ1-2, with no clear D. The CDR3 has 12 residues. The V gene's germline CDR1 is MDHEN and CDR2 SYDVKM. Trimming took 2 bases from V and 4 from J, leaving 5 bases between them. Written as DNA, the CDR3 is TGTGCCAGCAGTTTAGTTCTCTATGGCTACACCTTC. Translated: CASSLVLYGYTF.

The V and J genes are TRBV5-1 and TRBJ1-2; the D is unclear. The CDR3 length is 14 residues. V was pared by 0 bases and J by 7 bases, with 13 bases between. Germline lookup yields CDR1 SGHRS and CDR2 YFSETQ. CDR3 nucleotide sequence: TGCGCCAGCAGCTTGGCGGACCCCCGGGGTGGCTACACCTTC. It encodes CASSLADPRGGYTF.

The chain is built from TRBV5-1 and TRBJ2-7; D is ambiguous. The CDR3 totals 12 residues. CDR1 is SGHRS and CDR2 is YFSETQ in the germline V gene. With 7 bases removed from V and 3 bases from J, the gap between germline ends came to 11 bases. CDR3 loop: CASGPNFYEQYF. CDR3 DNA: TGCGCCAGCGGTCCCAACTTCTACGAGCAGTACTTC.

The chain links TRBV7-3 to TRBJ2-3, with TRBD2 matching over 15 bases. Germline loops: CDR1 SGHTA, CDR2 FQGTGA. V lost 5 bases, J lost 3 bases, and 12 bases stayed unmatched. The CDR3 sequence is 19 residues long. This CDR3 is CASSRTGTSGRRGTDTQYF. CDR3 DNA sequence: TGTGCCAGCAGCCGAACCGGGACTAGCGGGAGGAGGGGGACAGATACGCAGTATTTT.

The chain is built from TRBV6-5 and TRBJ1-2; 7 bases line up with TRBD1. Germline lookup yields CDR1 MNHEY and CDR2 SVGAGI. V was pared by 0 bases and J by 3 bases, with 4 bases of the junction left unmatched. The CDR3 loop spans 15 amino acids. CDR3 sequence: CASSYSGGPDYGYTF. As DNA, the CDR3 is TGTGCCAGCAGTTACTCAGGGGGCCCGGACTATGGCTACACCTTC.

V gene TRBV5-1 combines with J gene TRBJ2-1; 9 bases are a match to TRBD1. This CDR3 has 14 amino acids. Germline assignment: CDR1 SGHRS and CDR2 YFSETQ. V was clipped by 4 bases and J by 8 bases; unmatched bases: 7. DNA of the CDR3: TGCGCCAGCAGCCCTCGGACAGGGGTAGATGAGCAGTTCTTC. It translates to CASSPRTGVDEQFF.

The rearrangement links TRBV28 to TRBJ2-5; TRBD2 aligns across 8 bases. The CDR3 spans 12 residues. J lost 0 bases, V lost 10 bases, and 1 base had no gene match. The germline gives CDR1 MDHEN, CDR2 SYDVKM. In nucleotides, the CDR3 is TGTGCCACCGGGGGGGACCAAGAGACCCAGTACTTC. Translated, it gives CATGGDQETQYF.

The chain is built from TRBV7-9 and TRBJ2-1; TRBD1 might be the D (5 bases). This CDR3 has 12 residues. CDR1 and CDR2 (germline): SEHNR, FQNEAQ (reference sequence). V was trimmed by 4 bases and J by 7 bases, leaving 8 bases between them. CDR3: CASSSWTNEQFF. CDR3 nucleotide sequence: TGTGCCAGCAGCTCCTGGACAAATGAGCAGTTCTTC.

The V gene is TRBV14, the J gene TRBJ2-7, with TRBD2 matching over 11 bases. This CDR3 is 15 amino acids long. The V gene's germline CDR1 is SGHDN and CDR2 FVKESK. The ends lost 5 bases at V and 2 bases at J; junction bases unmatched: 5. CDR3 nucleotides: TGTGCCAGCAGCACGACGACTAGCGGGGCCTACGAGCAGTACTTC. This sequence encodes CASSTTTSGAYEQYF.

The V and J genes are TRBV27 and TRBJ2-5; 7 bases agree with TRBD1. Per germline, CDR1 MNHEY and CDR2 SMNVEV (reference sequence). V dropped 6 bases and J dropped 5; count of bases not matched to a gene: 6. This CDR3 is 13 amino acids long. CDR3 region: CASSRSRGETQYF. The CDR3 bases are TGTGCCAGCAGCCGTTCCAGGGGGGAGACCCAGTACTTC.

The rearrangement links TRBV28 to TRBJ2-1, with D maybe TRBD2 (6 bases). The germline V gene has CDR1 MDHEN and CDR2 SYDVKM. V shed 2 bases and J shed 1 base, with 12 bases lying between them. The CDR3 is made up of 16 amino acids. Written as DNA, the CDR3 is TGTGCCAGCAGTTTACGGGGGAGCGGTTCCTACAATGAGCAGTTCTTC. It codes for CASSLRGSGSYNEQFF.

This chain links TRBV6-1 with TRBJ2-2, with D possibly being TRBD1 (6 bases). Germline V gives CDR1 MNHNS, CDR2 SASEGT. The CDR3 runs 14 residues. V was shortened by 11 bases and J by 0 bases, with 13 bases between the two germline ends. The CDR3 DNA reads TGTGCCGCCCAGGGGCCCTCGAACACCGGGGAGCTGTTTTTT. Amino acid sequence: CAAQGPSNTGELFF.

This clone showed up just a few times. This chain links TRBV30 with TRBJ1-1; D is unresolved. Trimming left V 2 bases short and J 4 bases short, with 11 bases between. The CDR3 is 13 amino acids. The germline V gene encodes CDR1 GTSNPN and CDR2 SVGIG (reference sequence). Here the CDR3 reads CAWSRGLGTEAFF. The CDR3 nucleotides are TGTGCCTGGAGTAGAGGGCTCGGCACTGAAGCTTTCTTT.

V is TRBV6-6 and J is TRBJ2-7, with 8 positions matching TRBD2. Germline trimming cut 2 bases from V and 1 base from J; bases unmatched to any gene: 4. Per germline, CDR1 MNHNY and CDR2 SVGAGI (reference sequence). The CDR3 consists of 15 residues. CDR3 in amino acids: CASSYREGPSYEQYF. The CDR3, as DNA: TGTGCCAGCAGTTACCGGGAGGGCCCTTCCTACGAGCAGTACTTC.

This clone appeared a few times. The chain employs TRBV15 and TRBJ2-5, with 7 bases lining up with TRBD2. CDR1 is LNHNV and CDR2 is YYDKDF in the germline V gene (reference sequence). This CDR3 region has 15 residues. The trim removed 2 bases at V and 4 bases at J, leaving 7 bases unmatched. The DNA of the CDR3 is TGTGCCACCAGCAGACCTGGGGGGGGGAGAGAGACCCAGTACTTC. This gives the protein CATSRPGGGRETQYF.

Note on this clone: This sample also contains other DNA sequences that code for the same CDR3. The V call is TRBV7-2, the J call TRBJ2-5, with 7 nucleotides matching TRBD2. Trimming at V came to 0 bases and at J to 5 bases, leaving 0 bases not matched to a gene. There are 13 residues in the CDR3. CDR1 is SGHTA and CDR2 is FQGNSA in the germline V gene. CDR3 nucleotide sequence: TGTGCCAGCAGCTTAGCGGGGGGGGAGACCCAGTACTTC. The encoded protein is CASSLAGGETQYF.

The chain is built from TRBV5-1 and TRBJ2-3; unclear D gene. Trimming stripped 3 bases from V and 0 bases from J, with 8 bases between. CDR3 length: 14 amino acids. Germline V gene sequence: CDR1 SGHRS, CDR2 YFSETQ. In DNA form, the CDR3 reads TGCGCCAGCAGCTCGACACCGAGCACAGATACGCAGTATTTT. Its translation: CASSSTPSTDTQYF.